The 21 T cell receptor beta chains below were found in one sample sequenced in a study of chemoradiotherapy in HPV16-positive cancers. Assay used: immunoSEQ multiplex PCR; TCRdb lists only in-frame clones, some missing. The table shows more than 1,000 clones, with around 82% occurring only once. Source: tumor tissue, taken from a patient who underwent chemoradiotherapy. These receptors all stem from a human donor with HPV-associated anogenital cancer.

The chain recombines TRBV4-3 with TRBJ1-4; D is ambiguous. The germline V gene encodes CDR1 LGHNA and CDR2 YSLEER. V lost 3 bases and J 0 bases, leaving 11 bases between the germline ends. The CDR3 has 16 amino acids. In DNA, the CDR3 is TGCGCCAGCAGCCATTCCTTAGATCCAACTAATGAAAAACTGTTTTTT. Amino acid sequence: CASSHSLDPTNEKLFF.

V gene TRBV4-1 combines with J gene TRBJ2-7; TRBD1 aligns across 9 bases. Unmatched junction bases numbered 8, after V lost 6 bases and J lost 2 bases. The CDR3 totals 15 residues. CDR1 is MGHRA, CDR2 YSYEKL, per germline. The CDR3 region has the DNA TGCGCCAGCAGTTACGACAGGGGGTCGGCCTACGAGCAGTACTTC. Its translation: CASSYDRGSAYEQYF.

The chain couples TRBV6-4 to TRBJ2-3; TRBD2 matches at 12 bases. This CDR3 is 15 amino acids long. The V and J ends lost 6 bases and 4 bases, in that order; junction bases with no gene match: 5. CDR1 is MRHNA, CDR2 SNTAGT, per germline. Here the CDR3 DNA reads TGTGCCAGCAGCCCCCTAGCGGGAGGGCCAGATACGCAGTATTTT. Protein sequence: CASSPLAGGPDTQYF.

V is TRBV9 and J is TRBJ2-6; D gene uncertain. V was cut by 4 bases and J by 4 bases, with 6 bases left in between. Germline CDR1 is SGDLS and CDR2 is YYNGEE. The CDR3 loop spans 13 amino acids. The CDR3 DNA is TGTGCCAGCAGCCCCCGGGGGGCCAACGTCCTGACTTTC. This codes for CASSPRGANVLTF.

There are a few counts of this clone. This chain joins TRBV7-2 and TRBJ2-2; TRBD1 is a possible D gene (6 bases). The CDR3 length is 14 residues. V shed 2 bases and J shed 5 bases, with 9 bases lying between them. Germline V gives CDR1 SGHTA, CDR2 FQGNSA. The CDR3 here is CASSLRQGTGELFF. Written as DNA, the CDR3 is TGTGCCAGCAGCTTACGGCAGGGGACCGGGGAGCTGTTTTTT. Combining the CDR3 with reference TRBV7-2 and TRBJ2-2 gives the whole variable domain GAGVSQSPSNKVTEKGKDVELRCDPISGHTALYWYRQSLGQGLEFLIYFQGNSAPDKSGLPSDRFSAERTGGSVSTLTIQRTQQEDSAVYLCASSLRQGTGELFFGEGSRLTVL.

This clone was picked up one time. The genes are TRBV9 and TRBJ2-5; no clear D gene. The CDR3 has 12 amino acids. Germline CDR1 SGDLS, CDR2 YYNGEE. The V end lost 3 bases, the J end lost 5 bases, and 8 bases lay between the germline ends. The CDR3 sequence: CASSAPRETQYF. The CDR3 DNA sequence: TGTGCCAGCAGCGCCCCCCGCGAGACCCAGTACTTC.

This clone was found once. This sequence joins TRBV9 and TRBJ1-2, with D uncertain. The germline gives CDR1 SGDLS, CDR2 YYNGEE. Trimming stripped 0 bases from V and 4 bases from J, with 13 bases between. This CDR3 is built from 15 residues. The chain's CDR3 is CASSVVGGSSYGYTF. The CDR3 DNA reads TGTGCCAGCAGCGTAGTAGGAGGATCTAGCTATGGCTACACCTTC.

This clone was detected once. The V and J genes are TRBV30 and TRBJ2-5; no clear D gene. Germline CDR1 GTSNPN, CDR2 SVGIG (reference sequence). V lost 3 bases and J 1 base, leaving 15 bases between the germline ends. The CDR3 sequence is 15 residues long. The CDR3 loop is CAWSGWEGPQETQYF. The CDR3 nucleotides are TGTGCCTGGAGCGGGTGGGAAGGACCCCAAGAGACCCAGTACTTC.

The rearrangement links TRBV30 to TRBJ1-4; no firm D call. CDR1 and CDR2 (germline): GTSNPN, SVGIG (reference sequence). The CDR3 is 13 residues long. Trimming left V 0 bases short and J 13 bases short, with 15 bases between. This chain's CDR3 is CAWSVGYAAGLFF. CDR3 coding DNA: TGTGCCTGGAGTGTAGGATATGCGGCCGGACTGTTTTTT.

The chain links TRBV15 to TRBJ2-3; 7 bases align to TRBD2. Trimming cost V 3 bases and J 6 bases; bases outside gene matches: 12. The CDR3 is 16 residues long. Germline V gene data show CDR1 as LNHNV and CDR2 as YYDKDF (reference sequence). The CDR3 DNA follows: TGTGCCACCAGCAGGGGGAAAGGCGGGAGTAGGGATACGCAGTATTTT. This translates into CATSRGKGGSRDTQYF.

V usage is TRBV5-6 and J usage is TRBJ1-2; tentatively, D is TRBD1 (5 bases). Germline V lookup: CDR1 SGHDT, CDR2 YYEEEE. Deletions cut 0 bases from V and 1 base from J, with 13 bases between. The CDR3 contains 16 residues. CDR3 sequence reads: CASSLGPGGDNYGYTF. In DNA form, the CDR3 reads TGTGCCAGCAGCTTGGGGCCCGGAGGGGATAACTATGGCTACACCTTC.

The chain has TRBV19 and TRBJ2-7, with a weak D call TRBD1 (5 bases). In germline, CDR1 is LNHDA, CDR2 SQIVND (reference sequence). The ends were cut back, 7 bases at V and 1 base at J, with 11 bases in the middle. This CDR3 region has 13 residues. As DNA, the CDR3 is TGTGCCAGTATGGGGCAGAAGTCCTACGAGCAGTACTTC. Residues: CASMGQKSYEQYF. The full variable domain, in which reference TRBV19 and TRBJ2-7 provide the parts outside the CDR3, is DGGITQSPKYLFRKEGQNVTLSCEQNLNHDAMYWYRQDPGQGLRLIYYSQIVNDFQKGDIAEGYSVSREKKESFPLTVTSAQKNPTAFYLCASMGQKSYEQYFGPGTRLTVT.

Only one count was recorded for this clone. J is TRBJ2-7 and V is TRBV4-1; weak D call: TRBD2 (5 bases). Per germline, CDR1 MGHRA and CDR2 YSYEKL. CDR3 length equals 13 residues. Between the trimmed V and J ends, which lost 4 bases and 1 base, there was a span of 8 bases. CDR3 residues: CASSRTGSYEQYF. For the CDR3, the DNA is TGCGCCAGCAGCCGAACGGGATCCTACGAGCAGTACTTC.

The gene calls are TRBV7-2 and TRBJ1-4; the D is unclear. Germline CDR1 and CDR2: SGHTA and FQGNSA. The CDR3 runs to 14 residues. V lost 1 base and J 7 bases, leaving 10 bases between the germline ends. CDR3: CASSLGWTGEKLFF. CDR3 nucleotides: TGTGCCAGCAGCTTAGGGTGGACGGGTGAAAAACTGTTTTTT.

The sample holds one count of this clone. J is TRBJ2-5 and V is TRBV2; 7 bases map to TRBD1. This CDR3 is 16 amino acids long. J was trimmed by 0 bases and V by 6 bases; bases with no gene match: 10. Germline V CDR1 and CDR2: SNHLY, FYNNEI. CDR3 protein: CASSGTDHLYQETQYF. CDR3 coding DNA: TGTGCCAGCAGCGGGACAGACCACTTGTACCAAGAGACCCAGTACTTC.

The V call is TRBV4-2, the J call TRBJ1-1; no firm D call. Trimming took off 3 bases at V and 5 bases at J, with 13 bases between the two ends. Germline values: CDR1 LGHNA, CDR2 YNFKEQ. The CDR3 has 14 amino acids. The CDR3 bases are TGTGCCAGCAGCCAGGAAAGGTTAGGGACTGAAGCTTTCTTT. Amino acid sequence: CASSQERLGTEAFF.

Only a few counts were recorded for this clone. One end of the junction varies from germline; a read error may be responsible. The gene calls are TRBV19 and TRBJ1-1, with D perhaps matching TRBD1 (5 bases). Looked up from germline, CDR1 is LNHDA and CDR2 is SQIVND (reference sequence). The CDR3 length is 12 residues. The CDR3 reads CASSIGTTEAFF. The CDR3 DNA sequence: TGTGCCAGTAGTATCGGGACCACTGAGGCTTTCTTT.

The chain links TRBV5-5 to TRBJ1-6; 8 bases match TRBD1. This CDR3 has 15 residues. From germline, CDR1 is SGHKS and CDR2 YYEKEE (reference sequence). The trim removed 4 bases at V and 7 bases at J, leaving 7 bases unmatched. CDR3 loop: CASSADRVDNSPLHF. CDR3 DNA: TGTGCCAGCAGCGCGGACAGGGTGGACAATTCACCCCTCCACTTT. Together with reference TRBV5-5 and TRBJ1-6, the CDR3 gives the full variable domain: DAGVTQSPTHLIKTRGQQVTLRCSPISGHKSVSWYQQVLGQGPQFIFQYYEKEERGRGNFPDRFSARQFPNYSSELNVNALLLGDSALYLCASSADRVDNSPLHFGNGTRLTVT.

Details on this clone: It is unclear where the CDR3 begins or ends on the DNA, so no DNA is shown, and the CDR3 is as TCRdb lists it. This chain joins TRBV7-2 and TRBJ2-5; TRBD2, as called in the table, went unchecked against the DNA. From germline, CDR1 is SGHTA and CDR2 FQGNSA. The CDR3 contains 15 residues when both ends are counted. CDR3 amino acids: CASSVGVGTASFSYF.

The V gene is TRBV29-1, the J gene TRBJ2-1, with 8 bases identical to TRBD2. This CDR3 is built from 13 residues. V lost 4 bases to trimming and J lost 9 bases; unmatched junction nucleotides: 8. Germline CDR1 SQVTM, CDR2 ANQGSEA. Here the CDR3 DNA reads TGCAGCGTTGCATACGGGAGGGACGGTGAGCAGTTCTTC. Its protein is CSVAYGRDGEQFF.

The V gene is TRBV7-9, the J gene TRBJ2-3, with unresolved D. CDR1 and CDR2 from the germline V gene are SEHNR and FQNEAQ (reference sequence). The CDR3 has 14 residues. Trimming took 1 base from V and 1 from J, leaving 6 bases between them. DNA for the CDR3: TGTGCCAGCAGCTTAGAGGGTGGCACAGATACGCAGTATTTT. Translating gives CASSLEGGTDTQYF.